A selection of T cell receptor beta chains follows, all from one sample in a study of PD-L1 blockade in urothelial cancer. Profiled with immunoSEQ multiplex PCR; TCRdb holds only in-frame clones, not every one. The table lists roughly 76,000 clones, around 90% of them singletons. The source was PBMCs, collected around atezolizumab (anti-PD-L1) treatment. The source of these receptors is a woman of 80 years or more with urothelial cancer. Both conserved end residues are part of each CDR3. The order of the fields is J gene, V gene, D gene, clone size, CDR3 protein, CDR3 DNA. A D gene is named only where the DNA matches it firmly. Expanded clones are given a class, and other clones once, few, many or no size at all.

TRBJ2-2	TRBV27	TRBD2	few	CASSLSGGRARAGELFF	TGTGCCAGCAGTTTATCTGGGGGGAGGGCTCGGGCCGGGGAGCTGTTTTTT
TRBJ2-5	TRBV28	TRBD2	-	CASSPPPGLGGETQYF	TGTGCCAGCAGCCCCCCCCCGGGACTAGGCGGAGAGACCCAGTACTTC
TRBJ2-5	TRBV5-6	TRBD2	-	CASSLAGEEETQYF	TGTGCCAGCAGCTTAGCGGGAGAGGAGGAGACCCAGTACTTC
TRBJ1-1	TRBV30	-	-	CAWSVQAVGGSEAFF	TGTGCCTGGAGTGTACAGGCCGTGGGGGGGTCTGAAGCTTTCTTT
TRBJ2-3	TRBV15	-	-	CATSTYLYTDTQYF	TGTGCCACCAGCACCTACCTGTACACAGATACGCAGTATTTT
TRBJ1-5	TRBV28	-	-	CAGAEGGAIHQPQHF	TGTGCCGGAGCGGAGGGGGGGGCAATTCATCAGCCCCAGCATTTT
TRBJ1-3	TRBV11-2	-	-	CASSPGNSGNTIYF	TGTGCCAGCAGTCCGGGAAATTCTGGAAACACCATATATTTT
TRBJ2-7	TRBV27	TRBD2	-	CASSLASGSYEQYF	TGTGCCAGCAGTTTAGCCAGCGGGAGCTACGAGCAGTACTTC
TRBJ2-4	TRBV5-6	TRBD2	-	CASSGTSGSPLAKNIQYF	TGTGCCAGCAGCGGGACTAGCGGGAGCCCCCTAGCCAAAAACATTCAGTACTTC
TRBJ2-2	TRBV19	-	few	CASSVGGVGELFF	TGTGCCAGTAGTGTCGGGGGTGTAGGGGAGCTGTTTTTT
TRBJ2-7	TRBV9	-	once	CASGLWGSGEQYF	TGTGCCAGCGGGCTTTGGGGTTCGGGAGAGCAGTACTTC
TRBJ2-1	TRBV6-1	TRBD1	-	CASKEGQGTYNEQFF	TGTGCCAGCAAAGAAGGACAGGGGACCTACAATGAGCAGTTCTTC
TRBJ2-3	TRBV27	TRBD2	-	CASSLRTSGHPTDTQYF	TGTGCCAGCAGTCTCCGGACTAGCGGCCACCCCACAGATACGCAGTATTTT
TRBJ2-7	TRBV6-6	-	once	CASSYDEGSYEQYF	TGTGCCAGCAGTTATGACGAGGGCTCCTACGAGCAGTACTTC
TRBJ2-7	TRBV10-3	TRBD1	-	CAISPRGQGVVEQYF	TGTGCCATCAGCCCGCGGGGACAGGGGGTAGTCGAGCAGTACTTC
TRBJ2-1	TRBV28	TRBD1	-	CASSEGQTPWNEQFF	TGTGCCAGCAGTGAGGGACAGACCCCTTGGAATGAGCAGTTCTTC
TRBJ2-2	TRBV27	TRBD2	-	CASSLTGSGGGPVGELFF	TGTGCCAGCAGTTTAACCGGTTCCGGGGGAGGGCCTGTCGGGGAGCTGTTTTTT
TRBJ1-2	TRBV2	-	few	CASSVEFGYTF	TGTGCCAGCAGTGTAGAGTTTGGCTACACCTTC
TRBJ2-6	TRBV5-1	-	once	CASSLQGSGANVLTF	TGCGCCAGCAGCTTACAGGGATCTGGGGCCAACGTCCTGACTTTC
TRBJ1-1	TRBV29-1	-	-	CSVGQSLMNTEAFF	TGCAGCGTCGGACAGTCCCTCATGAACACTGAAGCTTTCTTT
TRBJ1-1	TRBV30	TRBD1	-	CAWKQGILTEAFF	TGTGCCTGGAAACAGGGGATACTGACTGAAGCTTTCTTT
TRBJ2-1	TRBV6-5	-	-	CASSYSYNPYNEQFF	TGTGCCAGCAGTTACTCGTACAACCCCTACAATGAGCAGTTCTTC
TRBJ2-2	TRBV27	-	few	CASSFQNTGELFF	TGTGCCAGCAGTTTCCAGAACACCGGGGAGCTGTTTTTT
TRBJ1-1	TRBV5-1	-	-	CASSLATGDTEAFF	TGCGCCAGCAGCTTGGCGACGGGTGACACTGAAGCTTTCTTT
TRBJ2-7	TRBV11-3	TRBD2	-	CASSLGGRGEQYF	TGTGCCAGCAGCTTAGGGGGGAGGGGCGAGCAGTACTTC
TRBJ1-4	TRBV10-3	TRBD1	-	CAISGTPGQQGTNEKLFF	TGTGCCATCAGTGGAACGCCGGGACAGCAGGGGACTAATGAAAAACTGTTTTTT
TRBJ2-5	TRBV7-9	-	-	CASVAGRQETQYF	TGTGCCAGCGTGGCAGGGCGACAAGAGACCCAGTACTTC
TRBJ2-5	TRBV10-3	TRBD1	once	CAISDRVGETQYF	TGTGCCATCAGCGACAGGGTAGGGGAGACCCAGTACTTC
TRBJ2-1	TRBV6-5	-	-	CASSYGQSSYNEQFF	TGTGCCAGCAGTTACGGGCAGAGCTCCTACAATGAGCAGTTCTTC
TRBJ2-2	TRBV18	-	-	CASSRQSDSTGELFF	TGTGCCAGCTCACGACAGTCCGATTCAACCGGGGAGCTGTTTTTT
TRBJ1-2	TRBV7-8	-	-	CASSPWASGYTF	TGTGCCAGCAGCCCCTGGGCTAGCGGCTACACCTTC